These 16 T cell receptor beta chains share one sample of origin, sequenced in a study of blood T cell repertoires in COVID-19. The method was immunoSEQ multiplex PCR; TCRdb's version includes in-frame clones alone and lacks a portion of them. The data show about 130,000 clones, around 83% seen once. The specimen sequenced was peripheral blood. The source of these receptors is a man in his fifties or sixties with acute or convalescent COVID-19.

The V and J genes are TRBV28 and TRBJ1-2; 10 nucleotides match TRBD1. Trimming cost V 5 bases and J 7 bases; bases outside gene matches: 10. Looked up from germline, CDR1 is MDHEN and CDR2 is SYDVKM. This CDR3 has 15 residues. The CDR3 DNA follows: TGTGCCAGCAGTCCCGAGTCCGGGACAGGGGTTGGCTACACCTTC. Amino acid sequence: CASSPESGTGVGYTF.

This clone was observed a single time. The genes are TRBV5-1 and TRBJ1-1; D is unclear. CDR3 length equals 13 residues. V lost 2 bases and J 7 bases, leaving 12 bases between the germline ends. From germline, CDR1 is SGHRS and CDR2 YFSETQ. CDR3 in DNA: TGCGCCAGCAGCTTCGGAGAAGTTAGTGAAGCTTTCTTT. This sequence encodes CASSFGEVSEAFF.

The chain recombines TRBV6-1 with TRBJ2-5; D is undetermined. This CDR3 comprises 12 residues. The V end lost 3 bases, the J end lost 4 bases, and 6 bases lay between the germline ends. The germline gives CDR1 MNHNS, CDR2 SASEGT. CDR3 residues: CASSDQIETQYF. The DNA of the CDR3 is TGTGCCAGCAGTGACCAGATAGAGACCCAGTACTTC.

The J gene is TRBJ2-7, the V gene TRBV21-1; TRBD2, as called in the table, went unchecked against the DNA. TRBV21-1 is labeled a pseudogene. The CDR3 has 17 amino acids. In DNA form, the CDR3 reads TGTGCCAGCAGCAAAGCGGGGGAGGTCCACGTTCTCTACGAGCAGTACTTC. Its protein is CASSKAGEVHVLYEQYF.

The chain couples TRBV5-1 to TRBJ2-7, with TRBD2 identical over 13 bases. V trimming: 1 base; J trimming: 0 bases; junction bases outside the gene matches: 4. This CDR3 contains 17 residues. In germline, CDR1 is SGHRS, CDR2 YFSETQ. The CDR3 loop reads CASSLRTSGSSSYEQYF. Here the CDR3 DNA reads TGCGCCAGCAGCTTGAGGACTAGCGGGAGTAGCTCCTACGAGCAGTACTTC.

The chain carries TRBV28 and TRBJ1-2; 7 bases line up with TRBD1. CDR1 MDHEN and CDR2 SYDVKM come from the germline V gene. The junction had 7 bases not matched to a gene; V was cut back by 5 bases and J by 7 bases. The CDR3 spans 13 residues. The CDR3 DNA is TGTGCCAGCAGTCCCCCCGGGACAGCTGGCTACACCTTC. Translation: CASSPPGTAGYTF.

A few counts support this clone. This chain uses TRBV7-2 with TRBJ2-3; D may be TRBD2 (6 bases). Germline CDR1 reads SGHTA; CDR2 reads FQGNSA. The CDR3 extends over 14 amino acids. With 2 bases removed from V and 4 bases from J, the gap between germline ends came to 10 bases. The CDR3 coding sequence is TGTGCCAGCAGCTTACGGGAGACCTCAGATACGCAGTATTTT. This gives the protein CASSLRETSDTQYF. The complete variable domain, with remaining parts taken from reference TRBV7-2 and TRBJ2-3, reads GAGVSQSPSNKVTEKGKDVELRCDPISGHTALYWYRQSLGQGLEFLIYFQGNSAPDKSGLPSDRFSAERTGGSVSTLTIQRTQQEDSAVYLCASSLRETSDTQYFGPGTRLTVL.

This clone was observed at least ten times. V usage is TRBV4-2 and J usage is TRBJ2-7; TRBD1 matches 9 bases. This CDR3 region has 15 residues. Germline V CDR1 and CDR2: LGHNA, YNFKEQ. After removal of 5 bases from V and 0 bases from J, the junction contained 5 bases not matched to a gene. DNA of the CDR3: TGTGCCAGCAGCGAACAGGGGGCATCCTCCTACGAGCAGTACTTC. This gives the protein CASSEQGASSYEQYF.

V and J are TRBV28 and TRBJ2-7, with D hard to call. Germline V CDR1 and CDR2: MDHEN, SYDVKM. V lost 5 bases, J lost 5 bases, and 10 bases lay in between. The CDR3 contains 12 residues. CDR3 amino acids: CASSPPGNEQYF. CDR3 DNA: TGTGCCAGCAGTCCGCCGGGTAACGAGCAGTACTTC.

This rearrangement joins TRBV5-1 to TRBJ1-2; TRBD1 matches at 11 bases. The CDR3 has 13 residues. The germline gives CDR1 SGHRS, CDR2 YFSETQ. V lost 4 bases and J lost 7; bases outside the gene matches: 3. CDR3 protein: CASSPGTGGGYTF. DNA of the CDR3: TGCGCCAGCAGCCCCGGGACAGGGGGTGGCTACACCTTC.

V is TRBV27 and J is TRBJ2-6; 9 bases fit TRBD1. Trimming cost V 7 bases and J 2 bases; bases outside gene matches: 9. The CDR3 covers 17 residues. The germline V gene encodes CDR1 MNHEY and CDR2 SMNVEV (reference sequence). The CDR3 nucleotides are TGTGCCAGCACTAACAGGGGGCCTTTTGCTGGGGCCAACGTCCTGACTTTC. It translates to CASTNRGPFAGANVLTF.

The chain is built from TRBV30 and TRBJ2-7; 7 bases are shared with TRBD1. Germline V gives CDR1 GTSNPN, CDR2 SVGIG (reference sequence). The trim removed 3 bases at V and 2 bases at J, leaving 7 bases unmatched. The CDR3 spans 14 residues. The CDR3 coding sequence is TGTGCCTGGAGGAAGGGGGCGGCCGCCTACGAGCAGTACTTC. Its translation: CAWRKGAAAYEQYF.

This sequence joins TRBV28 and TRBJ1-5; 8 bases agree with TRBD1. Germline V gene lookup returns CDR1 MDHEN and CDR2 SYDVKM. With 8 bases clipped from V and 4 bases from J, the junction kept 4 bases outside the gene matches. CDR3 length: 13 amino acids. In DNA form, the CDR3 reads TGTGCCAGCTGGACAGGGCTTAATCAGCCCCAGCATTTT. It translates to CASWTGLNQPQHF.

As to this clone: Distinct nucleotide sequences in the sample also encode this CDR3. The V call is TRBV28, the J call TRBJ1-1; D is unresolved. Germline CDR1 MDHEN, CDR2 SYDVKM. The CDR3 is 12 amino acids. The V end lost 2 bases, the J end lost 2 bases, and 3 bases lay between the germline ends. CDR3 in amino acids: CASSLVNTEAFF. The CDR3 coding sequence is TGTGCCAGCAGTTTAGTAAACACTGAAGCTTTCTTT.

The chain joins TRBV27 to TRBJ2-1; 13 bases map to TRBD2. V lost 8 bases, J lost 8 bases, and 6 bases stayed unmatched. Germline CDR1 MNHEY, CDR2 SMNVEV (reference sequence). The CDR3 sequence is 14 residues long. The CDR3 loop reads CASSTSGRSHEQFF. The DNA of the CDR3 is TGTGCCAGCTCGACTAGCGGGAGGTCCCATGAGCAGTTCTTC.

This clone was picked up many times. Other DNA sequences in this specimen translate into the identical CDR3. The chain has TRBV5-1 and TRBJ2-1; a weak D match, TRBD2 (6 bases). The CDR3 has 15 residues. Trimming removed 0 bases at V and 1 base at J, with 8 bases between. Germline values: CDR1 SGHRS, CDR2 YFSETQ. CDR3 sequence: CASSLEGGSYNEQFF. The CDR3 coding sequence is TGCGCCAGCAGCTTGGAGGGAGGTTCCTACAATGAGCAGTTCTTC.